The clone carrying this T cell receptor (beta chain) was found many times. V dropped 5 bases and J dropped 6; count of bases not matched to a gene: 9. Germline assignment: CDR1 SNHLY and CDR2 FYNNEI. The CDR3 is made up of 15 amino acids. TCRdb reprocessed the 5' RACE reads with MiXCR, giving one entry per CDR3 protein. Of over 60,000 distinct CDR3 sequences in the sample, around 9.1% were seen once. The data belong to a study of early T cells in non-severe SARS-CoV-2 infection. The chain carries TRBV2 and TRBJ2-3; 9 bases agree with TRBD2. The source was whole blood, collected at baseline. The receptor's source is an adult who was a healthcare worker with PCR-confirmed SARS-CoV-2 infection or an uninfected control (not recorded which). CDR3 region: CASSQLSGGEDTQYF. CDR3 coding DNA: TGTGCCAGCAGTCAGCTTAGCGGGGGTGAGGATACGCAGTATTTT.